Listed below are T cell receptor beta chains from one sample, sequenced in a study of sequential checkpoint blockade in melanoma. Only in-frame clones appear in the TCRdb table, and some are missing; sequencing was by immunoSEQ multiplex PCR. This sample has about 17,000 clones, with 60% to 80% found just once. Sequencing was performed on CD8+ T cells sorted from blood (inferred from file names), taken from a patient given nivolumab and ipilimumab in sequence. The receptors were gathered from a human donor with melanoma. Both conserved end residues are part of each CDR3. D genes are given only for firm matches. The size of a clone is reported for some rows only, either as once, few or many, or as a class for expanded clones.

j_call,v_call,clone_size,d_call,cdr3_nt,cdr3_aa
TRBJ2-7,TRBV27,.,TRBD2,TGTGCCAGCAGTTTAAGTAGCGGGAGCTCCTACGAGCAGTACTTC,CASSLSSGSSYEQYF
TRBJ2-7,TRBV29-1,.,.,TGCAGCGTTGCAGGGGCGACCTACGAGCAGTACTTC,CSVAGATYEQYF
TRBJ1-2,TRBV15,.,.,TGTGCCACCAGCAGCCGAACAGGGACGGGCTACACCTTC,CATSSRTGTGYTF
TRBJ1-1,TRBV6-1,.,.,TGTGCCAGCAGTGAATCCAGGGACACTGAAGCTTTCTTT,CASSESRDTEAFF
TRBJ2-1,TRBV9,.,TRBD2,TGTGCCAGCAGCGTAGAGGGTAGCGGGAGACCGGATGAGCAGTTCTTC,CASSVEGSGRPDEQFF
TRBJ1-3,TRBV2,.,.,TGTGCCAGCAGTGAATTATTCGGGGTTGGCGGAAACACCATATATTTT,CASSELFGVGGNTIYF
TRBJ2-7,TRBV28,.,.,TGTGCCAGCAGTGACCGGGACTCCTACGAGCAGTACTTC,CASSDRDSYEQYF
TRBJ2-1,TRBV7-8,.,TRBD2,TGTGCCAGCAGCTTCAGACTAGCGGGAGGATCCGGTGAGCAGTTCTTC,CASSFRLAGGSGEQFF
TRBJ2-7,TRBV27,.,.,TGTGCCAGCTCACCGGGGGTTACGGCTTCCTACGAGCAGTACTTC,CASSPGVTASYEQYF
TRBJ1-2,TRBV5-4,.,.,TGTGCCAGCAGCCCCGAGGGTGTGGCTAACTATGGCTACACCTTC,CASSPEGVANYGYTF
TRBJ1-1,TRBV7-9,.,.,TGTGCCAGCAGCACTCGCGTGTACACTGAAGCTTTCTTT,CASSTRVYTEAFF
TRBJ1-1,TRBV23-1,.,.,TGCGCCAGCAGTCACGGCACTGAAGCTTTCTTT,CASSHGTEAFF
TRBJ1-2,TRBV10-3,.,.,TGTGCCATCAGAGCCTTTACGGAGGGCAATAACTATGGCTACACCTTC,CAIRAFTEGNNYGYTF
TRBJ1-1,TRBV5-1,.,TRBD1,TGCGCCAGCAGCTTCAGGGGGCAGAGGACTGAAGCTTTCTTT,CASSFRGQRTEAFF
TRBJ1-1,TRBV4-1,.,.,TGCGCCAGCAGCCGGTCCCCAGGGGCTCATGAGAACACTGAAGCTTTCTTT,CASSRSPGAHENTEAFF
TRBJ2-7,TRBV6-1,.,TRBD2,TGTGCCAGCATCCCGGGACTAGGTCGCGAGCAGTACTTC,CASIPGLGREQYF
TRBJ1-2,TRBV6-5,.,.,TGTGCCAGCAGTTATGGGCCGGGAGCTAACTATGGCTACACCTTC,CASSYGPGANYGYTF
TRBJ1-1,TRBV30,once,.,TGTGCCTCCAGGTATTCGAACACTGAAGCTTTCTTT,CASRYSNTEAFF
TRBJ1-2,TRBV9,.,TRBD1,TGTGCCAGCAGCCAAGGGACAGGGGCCATCTGGAGCTACACCTTC,CASSQGTGAIWSYTF
TRBJ2-7,TRBV7-9,.,TRBD1,TGTGCCAGCAGCGAGGGACAGTTGGTCAAATACGAGCAGTACTTC,CASSEGQLVKYEQYF
TRBJ1-5,TRBV19,.,TRBD1,TGTGCCAGTAGTAGCCCTCGGACAGGGGGGGGTATACACCAGCCCCAGCATTTT,CASSSPRTGGGIHQPQHF
TRBJ2-7,TRBV4-3,.,.,TGCGCCAGCAGCCAAGCCAATGCCTACGAGCAGTACTTC,CASSQANAYEQYF
TRBJ1-2,TRBV18,large,.,TGTGCCAGCTCCACTGGGCAGGTCCGTAACTATGGCTACACCTTC,CASSTGQVRNYGYTF
TRBJ2-7,TRBV28,.,.,TGTGCCAGCAGTCCCGAGCGGGTCCGCTACGAGCAGTACTTC,CASSPERVRYEQYF
TRBJ1-2,TRBV9,.,TRBD1,TGTGCCAGCAGCGTAGACAGGGGGGGATTTTGGGGCTACACCTTC,CASSVDRGGFWGYTF
TRBJ2-7,TRBV7-8,.,TRBD1,TGTGCCAGCAGCTCCCCGGGGGACAGGGTCCCCTACGAGCAGTACTTC,CASSSPGDRVPYEQYF
TRBJ1-2,TRBV5-5,.,.,TGTGCCAGCAGCAGCCTTTATAAACTCGATGGCTACACCTTC,CASSSLYKLDGYTF
TRBJ2-7,TRBV28,.,TRBD2,TGTGCCAGCAGGACCTGGACTAGCCCCGACTACGAGCAGTACTTC,CASRTWTSPDYEQYF
TRBJ2-7,TRBV9,.,TRBD2,TGTGCCAGCAGCGTAGGTCCTAGCGGGCACTCCTACGAGCAGTACTTC,CASSVGPSGHSYEQYF
TRBJ2-7,TRBV6-1,.,TRBD2,TGTGCCAGCAGTCCTTGGACTAGCGGCCCCTACGAGCAGTACTTC,CASSPWTSGPYEQYF
TRBJ2-7,TRBV7-6,.,TRBD1,TGTGCCAGCAGTCTGGGACAGGGGGCGCTGAGCGAGCAGTACTTC,CASSLGQGALSEQYF
TRBJ2-7,TRBV11-2,.,.,TGTGCCAGCAGCTTAGAGGCAGTGGACGAGCAGTACTTC,CASSLEAVDEQYF
TRBJ1-2,TRBV7-2,.,TRBD1,TGTGCCAGCAGCCTTTCGGCAGGGGGAAACTATGGCTACACCTTC,CASSLSAGGNYGYTF
TRBJ2-7,TRBV7-2,few,TRBD1,TGTGCCAGCAGCTTTACAGGGGGCTACGAGCAGTACTTC,CASSFTGGYEQYF
TRBJ1-5,TRBV29-1,.,.,TGCAGCGTGGGGGGGGTGCGTAATCAGCCCCAGCATTTT,CSVGGVRNQPQHF
TRBJ2-7,TRBV28,.,.,TGTGCCAGCAGTTCCTACAGGGTAGAAGAGCAGTACTTC,CASSSYRVEEQYF
TRBJ2-7,TRBV5-4,.,.,TGTGCCAGCAGCGTGGGAGGTTACGAGCAGTACTTC,CASSVGGYEQYF
TRBJ2-7,TRBV4-1,.,TRBD1,TGCGCCAGCAGCCAAGATCGGATGGACAGGGGCACCTACGAGCAGTACTTC,CASSQDRMDRGTYEQYF
TRBJ2-7,TRBV7-9,.,TRBD2,TGTGCCAGCAGCTCCCTAGCGGGCTCCACCTACGAGCAGTACTTC,CASSSLAGSTYEQYF
TRBJ2-7,TRBV2,.,TRBD1,TGTGCCAGCAGTAGGACAGGGAACCTTTCCTACGAGCAGTACTTC,CASSRTGNLSYEQYF
TRBJ2-7,TRBV6-5,.,TRBD2,TGTGCCAGCAGTTACTCCACCGGGACTAACTACGAGCAGTACTTC,CASSYSTGTNYEQYF
TRBJ1-1,TRBV7-6,.,.,TGTGCCAGCAGGCCAAGAGGAGGGATGAACACTGAAGCTTTCTTT,CASRPRGGMNTEAFF
TRBJ2-7,TRBV7-8,once,.,TGTGCCAGCAGCTTAGGACTAGGGGCTTACGAGCAGTACTTC,CASSLGLGAYEQYF
TRBJ2-7,TRBV7-9,.,TRBD1,TGTGCCAGCAGCCCCGGGACAGGGCCTAACTACGAGCAGTACTTC,CASSPGTGPNYEQYF
TRBJ1-1,TRBV5-1,.,TRBD1,TGCGCCAGCAGCTTATACAGGGGGAACACTGAAGCTTTCTTT,CASSLYRGNTEAFF
TRBJ1-3,TRBV19,.,.,TGTGCCAGTAGTATAGACCCCCAGCGGGCTCTTCGAAACACCATATATTTT,CASSIDPQRALRNTIYF
TRBJ2-7,TRBV7-9,.,TRBD2,TGTGCCAGCAGCTTTGTTGGCGGGGGGGCCTACGAGCAGTACTTC,CASSFVGGGAYEQYF
TRBJ2-7,TRBV7-6,.,TRBD2,TGTGCCAGCAGCTTGGCTAGCGGGGGGGCCTTGATCGAGCAGTACTTC,CASSLASGGALIEQYF
TRBJ1-5,TRBV28,.,TRBD1,TGTGCCAGCAGTGTCCGACAGGGGCATCAGCCCCAGCATTTT,CASSVRQGHQPQHF
TRBJ1-2,TRBV20-1,.,.,TGCAGTGCTAGCCCAGGCCCGGGCTACACCTTC,CSASPGPGYTF
TRBJ2-7,TRBV4-3,.,TRBD2,TGCGCCAGCAGCCAAGATCTCCCTACTAGCGGGTTTAGCTACGAGCAGTACTTC,CASSQDLPTSGFSYEQYF
TRBJ1-2,TRBV28,.,.,TGTGCCAGCAGTTTATGGACCGAAGGACAGGGCTACACCTTC,CASSLWTEGQGYTF
TRBJ2-7,TRBV5-5,.,.,TGTGCCAGCAGCTTGGGCGCAGGGACCTACGAGCAGTACTTC,CASSLGAGTYEQYF
TRBJ1-2,TRBV7-9,.,.,TGTGCCAGCAGCCCGGTCCTGAGGGAATATGGCTACACCTTC,CASSPVLREYGYTF
TRBJ2-7,TRBV4-3,medium-sized,.,TGCGCCAGCAGCCAATTCCGGGGCTACGAGCAGTACTTC,CASSQFRGYEQYF
TRBJ1-5,TRBV18,.,TRBD1,TGTGCCAGCTCACCAAGGGACAGCCTCAACAATCAGCCCCAGCATTTT,CASSPRDSLNNQPQHF
TRBJ2-7,TRBV6-5,once,TRBD2,TGTGCCAGCAGCCTAGCGGGAGTCGAATACGAGCAGTACTTC,CASSLAGVEYEQYF
TRBJ2-7,TRBV27,.,TRBD1,TGTGCCAGCAGTTCCCCCCGACAGGGCCCCCTCTACGAGCAGTACTTC,CASSSPRQGPLYEQYF